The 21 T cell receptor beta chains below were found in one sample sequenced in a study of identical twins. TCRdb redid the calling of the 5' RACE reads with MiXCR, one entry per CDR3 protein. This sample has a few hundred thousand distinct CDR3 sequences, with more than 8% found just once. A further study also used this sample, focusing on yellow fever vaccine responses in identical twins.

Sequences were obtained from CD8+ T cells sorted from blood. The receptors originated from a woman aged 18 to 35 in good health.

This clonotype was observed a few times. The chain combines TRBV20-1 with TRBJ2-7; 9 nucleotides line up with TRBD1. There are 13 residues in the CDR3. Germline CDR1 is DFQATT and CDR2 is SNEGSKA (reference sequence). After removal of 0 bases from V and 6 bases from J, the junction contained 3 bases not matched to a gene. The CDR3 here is CSAREQGAGEQYF. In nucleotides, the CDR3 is TGCAGTGCTAGAGAACAGGGGGCTGGCGAGCAGTACTTC.

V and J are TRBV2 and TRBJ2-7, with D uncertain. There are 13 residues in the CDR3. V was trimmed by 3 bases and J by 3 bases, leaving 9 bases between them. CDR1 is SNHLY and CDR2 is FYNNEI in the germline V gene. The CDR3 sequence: CASSDRSLYEQYF. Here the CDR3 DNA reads TGTGCCAGCAGTGACAGGTCCCTCTACGAGCAGTACTTC.

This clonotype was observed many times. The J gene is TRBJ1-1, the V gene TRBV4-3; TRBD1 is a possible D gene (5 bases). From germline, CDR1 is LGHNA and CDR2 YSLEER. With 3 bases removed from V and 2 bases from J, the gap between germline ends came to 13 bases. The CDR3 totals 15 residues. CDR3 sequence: CASSQERQFNTEAFF. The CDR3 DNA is TGCGCCAGCAGCCAGGAGAGACAGTTTAACACTGAAGCTTTCTTT.

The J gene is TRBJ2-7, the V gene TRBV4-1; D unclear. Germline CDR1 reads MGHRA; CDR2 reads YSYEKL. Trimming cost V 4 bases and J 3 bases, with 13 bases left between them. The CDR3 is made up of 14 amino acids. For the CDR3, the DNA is TGCGCCAGCAGCCTCGACACCCTGAACTACGAGCAGTACTTC. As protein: CASSLDTLNYEQYF.

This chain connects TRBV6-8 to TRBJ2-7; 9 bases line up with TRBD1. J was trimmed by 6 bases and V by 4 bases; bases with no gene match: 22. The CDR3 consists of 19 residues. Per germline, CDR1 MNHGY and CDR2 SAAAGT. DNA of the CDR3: TGTGCCAGCAGTTCTAACGCTCCTGAGACAGGGGGGGGACTACGCGAGCAGTACTTC. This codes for CASSSNAPETGGGLREQYF.

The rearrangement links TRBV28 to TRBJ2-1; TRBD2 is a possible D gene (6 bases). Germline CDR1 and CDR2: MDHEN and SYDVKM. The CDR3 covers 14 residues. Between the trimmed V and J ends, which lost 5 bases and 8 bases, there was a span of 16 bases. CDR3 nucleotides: TGTGCCAGCAGTCTGACTAGTTATGGGGATGAGCAGTTCTTC. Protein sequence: CASSLTSYGDEQFF.

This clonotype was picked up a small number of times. Here the CDR3 DNA reads TGTGCCAGCAGTTTAGCCCCTTCTCACACAGATACGCAGTATTTT. This gives the protein CASSLAPSHTDTQYF. V and J are TRBV27 and TRBJ2-3; D is uncertain. This CDR3 comprises 15 residues. Trimming cost V 2 bases and J 2 bases, with 11 bases left between them. CDR1 is MNHEY and CDR2 is SMNVEV in the germline V gene (reference sequence).

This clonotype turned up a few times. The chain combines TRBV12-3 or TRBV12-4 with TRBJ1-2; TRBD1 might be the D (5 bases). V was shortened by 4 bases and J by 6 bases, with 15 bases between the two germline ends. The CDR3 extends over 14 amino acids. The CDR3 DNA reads TGTGCCAGCAGTTGGACGGGACTAGGGGATGGCTACACCTTC. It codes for CASSWTGLGDGYTF.

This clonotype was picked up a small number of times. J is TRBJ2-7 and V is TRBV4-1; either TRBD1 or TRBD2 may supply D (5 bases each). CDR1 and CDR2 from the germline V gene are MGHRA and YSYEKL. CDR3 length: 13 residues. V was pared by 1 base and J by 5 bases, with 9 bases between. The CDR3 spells CASSQVGTHEQYF. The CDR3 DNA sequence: TGCGCCAGCAGCCAAGTTGGGACCCACGAGCAGTACTTC.

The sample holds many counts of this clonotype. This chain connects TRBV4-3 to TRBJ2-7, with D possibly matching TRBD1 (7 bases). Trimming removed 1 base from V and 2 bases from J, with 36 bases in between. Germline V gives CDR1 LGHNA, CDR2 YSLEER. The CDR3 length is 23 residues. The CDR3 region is CASSQGEEFDRAVPGFITYEQYF. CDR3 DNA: TGCGCCAGCAGCCAAGGGGAGGAATTCGACAGGGCCGTCCCAGGCTTTATCACCTACGAGCAGTACTTC.

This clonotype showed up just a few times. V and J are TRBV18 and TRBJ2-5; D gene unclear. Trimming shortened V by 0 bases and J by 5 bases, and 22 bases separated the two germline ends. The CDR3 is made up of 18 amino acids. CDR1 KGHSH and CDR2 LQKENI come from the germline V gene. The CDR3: CASSPPGTAYENVETQYF. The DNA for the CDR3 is TGTGCCAGCTCACCACCCGGCACAGCTTATGAGAATGTGGAGACCCAGTACTTC.

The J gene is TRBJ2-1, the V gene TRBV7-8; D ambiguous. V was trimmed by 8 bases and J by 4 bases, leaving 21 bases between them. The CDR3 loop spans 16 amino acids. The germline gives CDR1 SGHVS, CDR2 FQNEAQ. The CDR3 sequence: CASGAPLWAEYNEQFF. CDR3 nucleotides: TGTGCCAGCGGCGCCCCGTTATGGGCGGAGTACAATGAGCAGTTCTTC.

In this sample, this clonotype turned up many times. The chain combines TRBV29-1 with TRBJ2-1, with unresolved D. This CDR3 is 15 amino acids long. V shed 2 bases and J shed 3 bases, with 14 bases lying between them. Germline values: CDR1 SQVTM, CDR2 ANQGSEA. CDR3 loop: CSVEMSARNYNEQFF. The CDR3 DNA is TGCAGCGTTGAAATGTCGGCAAGAAACTACAATGAGCAGTTCTTC.

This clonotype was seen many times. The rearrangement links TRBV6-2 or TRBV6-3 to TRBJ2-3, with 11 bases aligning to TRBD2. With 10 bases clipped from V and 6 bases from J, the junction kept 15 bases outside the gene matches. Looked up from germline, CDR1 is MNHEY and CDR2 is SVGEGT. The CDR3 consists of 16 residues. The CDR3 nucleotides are TGTGCCACGTTACCGGGACTAGCGGTTCAAGGGGATACGCAGTATTTT. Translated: CATLPGLAVQGDTQYF.

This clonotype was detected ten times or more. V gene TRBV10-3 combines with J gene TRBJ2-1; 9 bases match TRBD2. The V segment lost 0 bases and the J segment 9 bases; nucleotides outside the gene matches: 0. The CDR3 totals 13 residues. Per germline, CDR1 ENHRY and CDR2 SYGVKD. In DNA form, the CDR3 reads TGTGCCATCAGTGAGTCAGCGGGGGGTGAGCAGTTCTTC. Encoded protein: CAISESAGGEQFF.

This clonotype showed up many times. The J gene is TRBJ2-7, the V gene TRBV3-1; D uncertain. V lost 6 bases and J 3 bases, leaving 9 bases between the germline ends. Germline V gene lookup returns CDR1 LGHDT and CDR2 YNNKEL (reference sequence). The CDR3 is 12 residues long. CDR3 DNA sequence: TGTGCCAGCAGTTCCGATCTCTACGAGCAGTACTTC. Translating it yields CASSSDLYEQYF.

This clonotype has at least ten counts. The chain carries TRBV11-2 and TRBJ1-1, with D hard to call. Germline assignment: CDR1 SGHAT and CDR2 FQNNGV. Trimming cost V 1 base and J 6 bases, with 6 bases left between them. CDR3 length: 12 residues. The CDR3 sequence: CASSLGGPEAFF. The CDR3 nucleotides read TGTGCCAGCAGCTTAGGAGGGCCTGAAGCTTTCTTT.

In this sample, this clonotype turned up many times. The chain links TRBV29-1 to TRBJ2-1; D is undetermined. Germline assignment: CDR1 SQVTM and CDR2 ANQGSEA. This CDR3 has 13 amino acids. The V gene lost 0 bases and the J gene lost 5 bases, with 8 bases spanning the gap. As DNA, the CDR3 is TGCAGCGTTGAAGATCGACTTCACAATGAGCAGTTCTTC. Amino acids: CSVEDRLHNEQFF.

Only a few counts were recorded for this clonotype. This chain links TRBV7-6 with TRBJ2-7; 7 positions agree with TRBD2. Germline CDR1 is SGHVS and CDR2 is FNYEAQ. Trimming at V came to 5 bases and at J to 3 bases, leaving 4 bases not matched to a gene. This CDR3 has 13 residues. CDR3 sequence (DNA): TGTGCCAGCAGCCCAGCTAGCGGCTACGAGCAGTACTTC. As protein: CASSPASGYEQYF.

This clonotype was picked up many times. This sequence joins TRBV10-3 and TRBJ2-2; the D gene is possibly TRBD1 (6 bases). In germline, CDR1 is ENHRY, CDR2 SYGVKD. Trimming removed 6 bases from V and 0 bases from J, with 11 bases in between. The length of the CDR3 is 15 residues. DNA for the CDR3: TGTGCCATCAGCGAGGGGGACCCGAACACCGGGGAGCTGTTTTTT. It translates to CAISEGDPNTGELFF.

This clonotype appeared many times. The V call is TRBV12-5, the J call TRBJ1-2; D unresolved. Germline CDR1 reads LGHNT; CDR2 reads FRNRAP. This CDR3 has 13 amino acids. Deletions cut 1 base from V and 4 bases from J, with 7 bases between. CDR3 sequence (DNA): TGTGCTAGTGGTTTGGACAGCTTCTATGGCTACACCTTC. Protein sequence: CASGLDSFYGYTF.